The TCR beta chain described here comes from a study of T cell repertoires in cytomegalovirus infection. Overall study: Shared public TCR beta signatures pointed to both CMV infection and a matching HLA type.

TCRdb redid the calling of the reads with MiXCR, one entry per CDR3 protein. The repertoire consists of 310,000 or so distinct CDR3 sequences, with roughly a sixth occurring once and the leading ten covering about 12%. Study-wide results and limits: Summed frequency of shared TCR beta families picked out CMV carriers who also had the relevant HLA. Clonotypes of TCR beta that were HLA-C-restricted and CMV-specific dominated the ex vivo response.

This clonotype turned up a few times. Its specificity is unknown. Germline V gives CDR1 LGHDT, CDR2 YNNKEL (reference sequence). This CDR3 is 14 amino acids long. V lost 3 bases to trimming and J lost 3 bases; unmatched junction nucleotides: 5. This rearrangement joins TRBV3-1 to TRBJ2-7; 7 bases map to TRBD2. This receptor was obtained from a human donor in good health (CMV status not recorded). Some clones in this sample may be carry-over from other donors' samples. Material for sequencing was PBMCs. The CDR3: CASSQGLPNYEQYF. The CDR3 DNA reads as TGTGCCAGCAGCCAGGGACTACCGAACTACGAGCAGTACTTC.